This entry describes one T cell receptor beta chain. What it binds is unknown. PBMC DNA, left unsorted, was sequenced on ten immunoSEQ deep assay plates. TCRdb keeps only in-frame clones here, not all; method: immunoSEQ multiplex PCR. This sample yields about 490,000 clones, of which less than 80% are seen a single time; 13% belongs to the top ten. The CDR3 totals 11 residues. CDR1 is SGHKS, CDR2 YYEKEE, per germline (reference sequence). Trimming cost V 5 bases and J 4 bases, with 6 bases left between them. This entry comes from a study of shared clonotypes between healthy human individuals. Adult Caucasians living in Nashville, Tennessee made up all of the donors. The study used some 100 million PBMCs per unsorted sample for genomic DNA. Study-level points and caveats: Genetic and exposure-history diversity was limited by the small donor number.

Sequenced: PBMCs. The receptor comes from a woman between 35 and 50 years old in good health. Some clones in this sample may be carry-over from other donors' samples. This chain connects TRBV5-5 to TRBJ2-5, with D hard to call. The CDR3 DNA reads as TGTGCCAGCAGAATACGAGAGACCCAGTACTTC. Residues: CASRIRETQYF.